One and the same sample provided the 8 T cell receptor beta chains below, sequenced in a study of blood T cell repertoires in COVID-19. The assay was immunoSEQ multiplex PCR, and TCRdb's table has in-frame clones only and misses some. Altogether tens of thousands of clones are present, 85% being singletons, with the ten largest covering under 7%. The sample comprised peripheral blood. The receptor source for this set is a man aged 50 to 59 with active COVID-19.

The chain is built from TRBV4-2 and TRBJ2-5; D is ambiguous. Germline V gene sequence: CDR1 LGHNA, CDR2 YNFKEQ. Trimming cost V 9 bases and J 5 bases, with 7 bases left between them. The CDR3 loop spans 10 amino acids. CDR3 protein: CARSLETQYF. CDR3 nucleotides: TGTGCCAGGAGTCTTGAGACCCAGTACTTC.

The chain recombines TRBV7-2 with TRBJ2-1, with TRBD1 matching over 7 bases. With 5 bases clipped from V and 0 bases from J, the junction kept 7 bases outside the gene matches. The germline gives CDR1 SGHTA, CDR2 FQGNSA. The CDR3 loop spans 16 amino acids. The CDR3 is CASSQDRDLSYNEQFF. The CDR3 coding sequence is TGTGCCAGCAGCCAAGACAGGGACCTCTCCTACAATGAGCAGTTCTTC. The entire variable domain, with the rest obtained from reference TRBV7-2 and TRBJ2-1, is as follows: GAGVSQSPSNKVTEKGKDVELRCDPISGHTALYWYRQSLGQGLEFLIYFQGNSAPDKSGLPSDRFSAERTGGSVSTLTIQRTQQEDSAVYLCASSQDRDLSYNEQFFGPGTRLTVL.

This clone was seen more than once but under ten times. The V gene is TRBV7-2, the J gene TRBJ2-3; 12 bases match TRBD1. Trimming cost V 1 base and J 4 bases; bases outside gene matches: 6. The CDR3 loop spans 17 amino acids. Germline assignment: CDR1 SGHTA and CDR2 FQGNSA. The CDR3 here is CASSLVGQGAISDTQYF. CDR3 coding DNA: TGTGCCAGCAGCTTAGTGGGACAGGGGGCGATCTCAGATACGCAGTATTTT.

CDR3 amino acids: CASSLRTGGYHFYEQYF. CDR3 in DNA: TGCGCCAGCAGTCTACGGACAGGGGGCTACCACTTCTACGAGCAGTACTTC. J is TRBJ2-7 and V is TRBV23-1; 11 bases are shared with TRBD1. TRBV23-1 has ORF status, its function being uncertain. The CDR3 sequence is 17 residues long. The junction had 11 bases not matched to a gene; V was cut back by 4 bases and J by 3 bases.

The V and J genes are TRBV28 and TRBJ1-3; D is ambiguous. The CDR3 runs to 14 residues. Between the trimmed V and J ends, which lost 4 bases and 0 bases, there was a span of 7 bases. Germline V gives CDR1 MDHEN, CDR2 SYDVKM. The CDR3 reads CASSSRVSGNTIYF. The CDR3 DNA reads TGTGCCAGCAGTTCCCGGGTCTCTGGAAACACCATATATTTT.

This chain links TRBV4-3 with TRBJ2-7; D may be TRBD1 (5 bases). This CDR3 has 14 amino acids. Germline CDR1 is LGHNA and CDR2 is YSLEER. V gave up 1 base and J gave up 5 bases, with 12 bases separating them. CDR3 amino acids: CASSQASGLDEQYF. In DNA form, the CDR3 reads TGCGCCAGCAGCCAAGCTTCAGGGTTGGACGAGCAGTACTTC.

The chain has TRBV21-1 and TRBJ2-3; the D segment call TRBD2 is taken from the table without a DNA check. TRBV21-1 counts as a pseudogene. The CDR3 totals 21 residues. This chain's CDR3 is CASSKVRTSGRSGLGTDTQYF. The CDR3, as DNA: TGTGCCAGCAGCAAAGTTAGGACTAGCGGGAGATCGGGACTCGGCACAGATACGCAGTATTTT.

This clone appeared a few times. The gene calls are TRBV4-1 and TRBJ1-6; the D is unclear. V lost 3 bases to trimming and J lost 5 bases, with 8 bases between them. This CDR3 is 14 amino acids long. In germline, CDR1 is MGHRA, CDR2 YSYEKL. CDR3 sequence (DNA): TGCGCCAGCAGCCAGAGGGAAAATAATTCACCCCTCCACTTT. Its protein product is CASSQRENNSPLHF.